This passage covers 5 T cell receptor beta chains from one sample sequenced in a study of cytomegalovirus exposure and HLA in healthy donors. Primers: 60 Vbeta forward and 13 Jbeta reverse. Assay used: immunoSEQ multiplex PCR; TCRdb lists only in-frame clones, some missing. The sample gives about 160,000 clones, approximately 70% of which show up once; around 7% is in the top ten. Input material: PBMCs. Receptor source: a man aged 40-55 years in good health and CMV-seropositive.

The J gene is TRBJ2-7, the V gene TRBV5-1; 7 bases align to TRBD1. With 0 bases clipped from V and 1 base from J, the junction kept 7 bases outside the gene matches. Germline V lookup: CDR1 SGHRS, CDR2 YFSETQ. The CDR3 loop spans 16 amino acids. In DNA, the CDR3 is TGCGCCAGCAGCTTGGAAGGGACAGATTTTTCCTACGAGCAGTACTTC. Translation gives CASSLEGTDFSYEQYF.

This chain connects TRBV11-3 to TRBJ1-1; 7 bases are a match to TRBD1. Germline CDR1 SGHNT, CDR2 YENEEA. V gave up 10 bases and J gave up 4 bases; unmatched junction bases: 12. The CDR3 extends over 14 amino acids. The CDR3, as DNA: TGTGCCACCGGGCCCCGACAGGGAGGCACTGAAGCTTTCTTT. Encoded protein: CATGPRQGGTEAFF.

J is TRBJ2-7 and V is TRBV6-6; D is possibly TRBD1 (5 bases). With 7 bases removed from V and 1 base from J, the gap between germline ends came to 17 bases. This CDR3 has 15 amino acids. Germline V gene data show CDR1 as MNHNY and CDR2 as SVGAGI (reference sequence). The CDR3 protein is CASTSPRTLSYEQYF. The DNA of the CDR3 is TGTGCCAGCACCTCCCCCCGGACACTATCCTACGAGCAGTACTTC.

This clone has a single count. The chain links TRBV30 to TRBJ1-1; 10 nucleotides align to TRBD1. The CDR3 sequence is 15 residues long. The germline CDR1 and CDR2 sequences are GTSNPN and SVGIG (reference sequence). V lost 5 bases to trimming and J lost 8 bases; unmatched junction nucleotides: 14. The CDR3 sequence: CAWERQGAFASEAFF. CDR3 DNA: TGTGCCTGGGAGCGACAGGGGGCGTTTGCTTCCGAAGCTTTCTTT.

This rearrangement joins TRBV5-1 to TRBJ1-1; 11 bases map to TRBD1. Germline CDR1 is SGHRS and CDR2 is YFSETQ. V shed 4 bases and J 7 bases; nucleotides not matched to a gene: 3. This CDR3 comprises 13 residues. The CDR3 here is CASSIGTGGEAFF. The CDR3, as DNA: TGCGCCAGCAGCATCGGGACAGGGGGTGAAGCTTTCTTT.